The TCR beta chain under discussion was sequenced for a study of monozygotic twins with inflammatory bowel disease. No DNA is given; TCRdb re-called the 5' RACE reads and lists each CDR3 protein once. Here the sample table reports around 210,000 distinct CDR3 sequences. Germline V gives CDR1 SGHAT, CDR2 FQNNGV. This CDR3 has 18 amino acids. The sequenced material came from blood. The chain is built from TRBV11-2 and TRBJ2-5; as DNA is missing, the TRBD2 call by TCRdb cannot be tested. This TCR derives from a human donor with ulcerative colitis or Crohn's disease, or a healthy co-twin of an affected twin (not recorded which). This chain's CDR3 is CASSSRGLAGGPLETQYF.